This section outlines one T cell receptor (beta chain) sequence together with its context. Original handling: Amplification with reference gene primers provided the estimates of nucleated cell counts. TCRdb keeps only in-frame clones here, not all; method: immunoSEQ multiplex PCR. The V and J calls and the clone size are those of that table, but D and trimming were determined from the DNA. The data hold some 140,000 clones, with 84% observed a single time. These data come from a study of blood T cell repertoires in COVID-19. About the study: Italy, Spain and the United States were the sources of the convalescent and acute COVID-19 samples. PBMCs, B-cell-depleted T cells, or T cells were the source of the cDNA or gDNA that made up the material.

Germline V gives CDR1 SGHTA, CDR2 FQGTGA. Trimming took 5 bases from V and 8 from J, leaving 13 bases between them. There are 13 residues in the CDR3. The source material was peripheral blood. The chain joins TRBV7-3 to TRBJ2-1, with TRBD2 as a possible D gene (6 bases). The TCR comes from a human donor in a cohort sampled during active COVID-19. The CDR3 sequence is CASSAGRAHEQFF. CDR3 in DNA: TGTGCCAGCAGCGCGGGACGGGCGCATGAGCAGTTCTTC.